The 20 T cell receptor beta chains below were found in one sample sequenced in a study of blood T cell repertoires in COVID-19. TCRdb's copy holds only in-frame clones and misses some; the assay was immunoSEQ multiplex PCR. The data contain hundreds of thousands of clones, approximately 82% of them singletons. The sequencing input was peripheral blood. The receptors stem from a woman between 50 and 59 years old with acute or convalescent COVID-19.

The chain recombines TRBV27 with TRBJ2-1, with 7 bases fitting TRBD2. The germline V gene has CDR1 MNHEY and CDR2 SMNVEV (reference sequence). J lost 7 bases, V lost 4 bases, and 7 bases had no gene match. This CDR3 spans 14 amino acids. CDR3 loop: CASSYRAGVNEQFF. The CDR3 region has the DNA TGTGCCAGCAGTTATAGGGCGGGAGTTAATGAGCAGTTCTTC.

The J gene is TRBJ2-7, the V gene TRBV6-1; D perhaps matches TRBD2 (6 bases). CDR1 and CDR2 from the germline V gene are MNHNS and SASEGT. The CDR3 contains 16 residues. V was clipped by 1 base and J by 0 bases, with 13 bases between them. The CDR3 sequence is CASSEEGDGSSYEQYF. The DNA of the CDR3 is TGTGCCAGCAGTGAAGAAGGTGACGGGAGCTCCTACGAGCAGTACTTC.

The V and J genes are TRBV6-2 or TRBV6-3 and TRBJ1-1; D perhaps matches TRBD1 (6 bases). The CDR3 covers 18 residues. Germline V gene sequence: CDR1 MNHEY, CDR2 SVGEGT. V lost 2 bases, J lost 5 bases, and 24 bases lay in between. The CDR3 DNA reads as TGTGCCAGCAGTTACGCCGGGGGGCCCGGCCAGAAGGGGACTGAAGCTTTCTTT. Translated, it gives CASSYAGGPGQKGTEAFF.

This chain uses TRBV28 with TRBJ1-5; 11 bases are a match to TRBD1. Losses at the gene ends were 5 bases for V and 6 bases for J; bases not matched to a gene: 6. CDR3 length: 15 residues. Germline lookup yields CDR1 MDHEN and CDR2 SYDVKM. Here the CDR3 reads CASSTGQGASQPQHF. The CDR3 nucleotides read TGTGCCAGCAGTACCGGACAGGGGGCAAGTCAGCCCCAGCATTTT.

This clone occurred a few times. The chain's CDR3 is CASSQEFGGGLAYNEQFF. The CDR3 region has the DNA TGTGCCAGCAGCCAAGAGTTCGGGGGAGGGCTCGCGTACAATGAGCAGTTCTTC. J is TRBJ2-1 and V is TRBV3-1 (or the pseudogene TRBV3-2); 7 positions agree with TRBD2. The length of the CDR3 is 18 residues. Germline V gene sequence: CDR1 LGHDT, CDR2 YNNKEL (reference sequence). The trim removed 0 bases at V and 4 bases at J, leaving 12 bases unmatched.

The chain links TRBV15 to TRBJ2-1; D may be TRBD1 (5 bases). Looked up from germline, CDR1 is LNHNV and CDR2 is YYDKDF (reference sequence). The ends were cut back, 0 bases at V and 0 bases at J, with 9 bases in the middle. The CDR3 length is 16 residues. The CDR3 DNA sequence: TGTGCCACCAGCAGAGATAGGGGCGGCTCCTACAATGAGCAGTTCTTC. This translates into CATSRDRGGSYNEQFF.

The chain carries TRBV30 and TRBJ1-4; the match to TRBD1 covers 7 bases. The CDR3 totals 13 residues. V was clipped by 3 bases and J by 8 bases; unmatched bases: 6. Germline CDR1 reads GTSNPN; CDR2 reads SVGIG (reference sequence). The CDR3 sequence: CAWREGAGEKLFF. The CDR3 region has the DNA TGTGCCTGGAGAGAGGGGGCTGGGGAAAAACTGTTTTTT.

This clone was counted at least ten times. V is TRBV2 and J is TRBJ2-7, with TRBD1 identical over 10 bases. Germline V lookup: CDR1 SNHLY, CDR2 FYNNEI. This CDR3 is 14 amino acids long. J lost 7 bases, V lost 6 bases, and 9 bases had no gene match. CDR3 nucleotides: TGTGCCAGCAGCGCAATGACAGGGGGCGCGGAGCAGTACTTC. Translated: CASSAMTGGAEQYF.

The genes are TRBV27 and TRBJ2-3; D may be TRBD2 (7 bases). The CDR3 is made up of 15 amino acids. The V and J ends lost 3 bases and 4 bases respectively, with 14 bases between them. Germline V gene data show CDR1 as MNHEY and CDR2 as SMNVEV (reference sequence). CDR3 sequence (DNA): TGTGCCAGCAGTTTGGGGGGGGCCGGAGCAGATACGCAGTATTTT. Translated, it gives CASSLGGAGADTQYF.

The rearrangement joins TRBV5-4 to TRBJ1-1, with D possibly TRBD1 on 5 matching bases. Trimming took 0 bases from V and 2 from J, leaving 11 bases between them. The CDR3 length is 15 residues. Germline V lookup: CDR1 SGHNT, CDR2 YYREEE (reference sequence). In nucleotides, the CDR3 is TGTGCCAGCAGCTTGGGAGCGACAGCTAACACTGAAGCTTTCTTT. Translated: CASSLGATANTEAFF.

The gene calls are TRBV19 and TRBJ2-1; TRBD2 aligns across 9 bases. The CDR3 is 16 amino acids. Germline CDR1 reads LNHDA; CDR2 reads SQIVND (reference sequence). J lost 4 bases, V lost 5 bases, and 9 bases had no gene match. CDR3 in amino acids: CASSPWTSELYNEQFF. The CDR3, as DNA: TGTGCCAGTAGTCCATGGACTAGCGAACTGTACAATGAGCAGTTCTTC.

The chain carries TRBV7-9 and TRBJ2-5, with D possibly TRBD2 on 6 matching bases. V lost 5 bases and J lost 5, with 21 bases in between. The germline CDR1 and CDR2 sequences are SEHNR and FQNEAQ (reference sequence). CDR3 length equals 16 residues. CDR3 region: CASSPAPREAGETQYF. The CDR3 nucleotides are TGTGCCAGCAGCCCGGCCCCGAGGGAGGCCGGGGAGACCCAGTACTTC.

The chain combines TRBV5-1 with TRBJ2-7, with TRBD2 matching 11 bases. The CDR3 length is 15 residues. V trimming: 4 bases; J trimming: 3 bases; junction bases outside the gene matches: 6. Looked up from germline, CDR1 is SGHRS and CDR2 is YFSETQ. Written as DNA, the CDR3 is TGCGCCAGCAGCCCGAGAGGGACTAGCGGCTACGAGCAGTACTTC. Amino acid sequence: CASSPRGTSGYEQYF.

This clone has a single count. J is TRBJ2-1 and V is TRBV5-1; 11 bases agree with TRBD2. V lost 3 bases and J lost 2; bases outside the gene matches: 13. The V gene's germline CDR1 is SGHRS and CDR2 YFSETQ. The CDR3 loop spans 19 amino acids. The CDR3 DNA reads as TGCGCCAGCAGCTGGGCCCCCGGGACTAGCGGAGGGCCCTACAATGAGCAGTTCTTC. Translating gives CASSWAPGTSGGPYNEQFF. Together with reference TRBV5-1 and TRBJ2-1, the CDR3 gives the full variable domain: KAGVTQTPRYLIKTRGQQVTLSCSPISGHRSVSWYQQTPGQGLQFLFEYFSETQRNKGNFPGRFSGRQFSNSRSEMNVSTLELGDSALYLCASSWAPGTSGGPYNEQFFGPGTRLTVL.

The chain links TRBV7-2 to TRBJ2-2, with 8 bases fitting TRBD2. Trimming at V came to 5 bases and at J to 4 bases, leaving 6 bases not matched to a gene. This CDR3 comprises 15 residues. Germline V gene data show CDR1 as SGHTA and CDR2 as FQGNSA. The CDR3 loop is CASSPQRESTGELFF. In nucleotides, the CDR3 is TGTGCCAGCAGCCCACAGCGGGAGAGCACCGGGGAGCTGTTTTTT.

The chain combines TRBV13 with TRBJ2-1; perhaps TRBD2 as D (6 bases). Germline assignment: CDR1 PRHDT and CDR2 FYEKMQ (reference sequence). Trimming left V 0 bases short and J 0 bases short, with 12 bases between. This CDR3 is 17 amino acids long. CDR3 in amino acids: CASSLGGLLSSYNEQFF. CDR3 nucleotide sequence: TGTGCCAGCAGCTTAGGGGGACTCCTTAGCTCCTACAATGAGCAGTTCTTC.

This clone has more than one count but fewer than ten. The CDR3 nucleotides read TGTGCCAGCAGTGAGGGATCGGCTAACTATGGCTACACCTTC. Protein: CASSEGSANYGYTF. This rearrangement joins TRBV27 to TRBJ1-2; D gene ambiguous. The CDR3 is 14 amino acids. Germline loops: CDR1 MNHEY, CDR2 SMNVEV (reference sequence). Trimming left V 5 bases short and J 0 bases short, with 10 bases between.

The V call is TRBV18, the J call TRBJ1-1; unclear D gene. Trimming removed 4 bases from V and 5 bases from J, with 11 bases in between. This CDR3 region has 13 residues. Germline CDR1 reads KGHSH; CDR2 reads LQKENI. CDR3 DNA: TGTGCCAGCTCACTCGACTTGCTGACTGAAGCTTTCTTT. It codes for CASSLDLLTEAFF.

The chain's CDR3 is CASRNQREGYIQYF. The CDR3 DNA reads TGTGCCAGCAGGAACCAGCGGGAGGGCTACATTCAGTACTTC. The chain carries TRBV28 and TRBJ2-4; 10 bases fit TRBD2. The CDR3 totals 14 residues. CDR1 is MDHEN, CDR2 SYDVKM, per germline. J gave up 8 bases and V 6 bases, and 7 bases lay outside the gene matches.

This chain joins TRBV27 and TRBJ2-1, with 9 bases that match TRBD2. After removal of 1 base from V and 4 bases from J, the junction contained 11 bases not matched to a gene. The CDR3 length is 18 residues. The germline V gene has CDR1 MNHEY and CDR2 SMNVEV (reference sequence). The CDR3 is CASSLWGSGSSPYNEQFF. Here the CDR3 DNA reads TGTGCCAGCAGTTTATGGGGTAGCGGGAGTTCCCCTTACAATGAGCAGTTCTTC.